This T cell receptor beta chain comes out of a study of blood T cell repertoires in COVID-19. Study summary: Acute-phase and convalescent COVID-19 samples originated in the United States, Italy and Spain. Nucleic acid was either cDNA or gDNA, and it came from T cells, B-cell-depleted T cells, or PBMCs.

Study processing details: By means of reference gene primer amplification, nucleated cell counts were estimated. Data came from immunoSEQ multiplex PCR; TCRdb stores just in-frame clones and leaves some out. The V and J calls and clone size come from that table; D and trimming were worked out from the DNA. This sample has 90,000 or so clones, with more than 70% found just once. J gave up 4 bases and V 4 bases, and 3 bases lay outside the gene matches. This CDR3 has 14 amino acids. Germline CDR1 is SGHRS and CDR2 is YFSETQ. This sequence originates from a human donor in a cohort sampled during active COVID-19. The chain combines TRBV5-1 with TRBJ2-3; 10 nucleotides match TRBD1. Sequencing was carried out using peripheral blood. In nucleotides, the CDR3 is TGCGCCAGCAGCCCCGGGACAGGGGCAGATACGCAGTATTTT. Translating gives CASSPGTGADTQYF. The full variable domain, completed using reference TRBV5-1 and TRBJ2-3, is KAGVTQTPRYLIKTRGQQVTLSCSPISGHRSVSWYQQTPGQGLQFLFEYFSETQRNKGNFPGRFSGRQFSNSRSEMNVSTLELGDSALYLCASSPGTGADTQYFGPGTRLTVL.